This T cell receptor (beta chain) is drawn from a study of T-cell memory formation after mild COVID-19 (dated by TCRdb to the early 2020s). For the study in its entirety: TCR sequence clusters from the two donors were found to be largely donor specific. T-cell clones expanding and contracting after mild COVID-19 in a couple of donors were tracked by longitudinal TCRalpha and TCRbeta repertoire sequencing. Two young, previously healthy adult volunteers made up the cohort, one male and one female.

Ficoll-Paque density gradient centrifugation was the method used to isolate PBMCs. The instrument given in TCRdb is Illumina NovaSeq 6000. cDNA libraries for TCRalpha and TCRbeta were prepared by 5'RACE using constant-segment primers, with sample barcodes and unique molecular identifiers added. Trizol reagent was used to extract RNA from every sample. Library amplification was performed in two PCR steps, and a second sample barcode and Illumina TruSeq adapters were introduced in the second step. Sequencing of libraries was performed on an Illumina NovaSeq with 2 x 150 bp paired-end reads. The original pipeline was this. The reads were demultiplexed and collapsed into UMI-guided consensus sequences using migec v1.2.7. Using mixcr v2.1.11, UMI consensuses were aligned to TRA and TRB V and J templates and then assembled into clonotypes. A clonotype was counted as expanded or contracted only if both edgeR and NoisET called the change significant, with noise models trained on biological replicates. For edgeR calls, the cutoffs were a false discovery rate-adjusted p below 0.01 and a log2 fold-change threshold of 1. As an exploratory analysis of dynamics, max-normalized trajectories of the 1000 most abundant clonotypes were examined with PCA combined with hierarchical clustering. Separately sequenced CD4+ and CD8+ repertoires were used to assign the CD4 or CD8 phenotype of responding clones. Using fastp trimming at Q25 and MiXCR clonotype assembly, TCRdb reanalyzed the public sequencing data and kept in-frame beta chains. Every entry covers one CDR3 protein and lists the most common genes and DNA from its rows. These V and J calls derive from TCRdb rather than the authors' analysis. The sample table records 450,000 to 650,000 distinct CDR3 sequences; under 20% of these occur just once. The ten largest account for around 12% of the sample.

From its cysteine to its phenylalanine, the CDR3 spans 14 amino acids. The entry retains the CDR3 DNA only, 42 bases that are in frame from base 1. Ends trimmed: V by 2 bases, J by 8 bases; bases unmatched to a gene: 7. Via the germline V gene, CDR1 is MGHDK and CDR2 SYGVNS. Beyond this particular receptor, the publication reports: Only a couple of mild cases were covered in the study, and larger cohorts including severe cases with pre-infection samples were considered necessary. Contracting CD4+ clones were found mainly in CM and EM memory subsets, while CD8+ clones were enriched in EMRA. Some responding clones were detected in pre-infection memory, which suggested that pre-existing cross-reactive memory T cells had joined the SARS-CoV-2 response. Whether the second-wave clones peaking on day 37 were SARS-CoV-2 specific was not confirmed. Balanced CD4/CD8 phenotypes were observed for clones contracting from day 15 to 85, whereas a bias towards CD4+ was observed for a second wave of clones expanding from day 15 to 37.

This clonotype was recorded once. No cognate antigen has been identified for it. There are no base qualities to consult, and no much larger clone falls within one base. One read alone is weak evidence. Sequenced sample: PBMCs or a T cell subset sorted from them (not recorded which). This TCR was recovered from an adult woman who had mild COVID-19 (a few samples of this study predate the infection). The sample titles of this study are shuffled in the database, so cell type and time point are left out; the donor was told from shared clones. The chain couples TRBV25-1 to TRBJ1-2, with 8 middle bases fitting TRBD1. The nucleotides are TGTGCCAGCAGTGAACTGGACAGGGACGGAGGCTACACCTTC. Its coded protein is CASSELDRDGGYTF.